This T cell receptor beta chain was retrieved from a study of Graves' ophthalmopathy and Graves' hyperthyroidism. Overall study results and limits: Predictions made by the model for ophthalmopathy progression reached 70.59% sensitivity and approximately 78% specificity.

The CDR3 spans 16 residues. J lost 5 bases, V lost 4 bases, and 11 bases had no gene match. Germline V gives CDR1 MNHEY, CDR2 SVGAGI. RNA transcripts were the source from which TCR beta CDR3 regions were amplified. The first round was an RT-PCR with HTBI primers, and the second round was a multiplex PCR. MiXCR, applied by TCRdb to the multiplex PCR reads, yields one record per CDR3 protein. This repertoire shows around 340,000 distinct CDR3 sequences, roughly 15% found once; its top ten account for 9% to 15%. This clonotype was seen at least ten times. What it binds is not known. Each donor who had ophthalmopathy showed moderate-to-severe activity, a CAS of ≥3, a NOSPECS of ≥4, and a duration under 3 months.

Sequenced material: peripheral blood. The source of this sequence is an adult man with Graves' ophthalmopathy. The chain links TRBV6-5 to TRBJ2-7, with TRBD1 matching over 10 bases. As DNA, the CDR3 is TGTGCCAGCAGTTCGGGCCGGGACAGGGGTACCCACGAGCAGTACTTC. Translation: CASSSGRDRGTHEQYF.